What follows are 8 T cell receptor beta chains derived from one specimen sequenced in a study of shared clonotypes between healthy human individuals. Clones were read by immunoSEQ multiplex PCR, and TCRdb kept only the in-frame ones, dropping some. This table has about 2 million clones, over 85% appearing once. CD45RO-negative, CCR7-positively selected cells formed the naive CD8 fraction, excluding terminally differentiated effector memory CD45RA+ cells. Sequenced material: naive CD8+ T cells sorted from blood. The receptors come from a man aged 18 to 30 in good health.

Points on this clone: The sample has other DNA sequences that encode this CDR3 too. The chain recombines TRBV5-4 with TRBJ2-7; weak D call: TRBD1 (6 bases). Trimming took off 0 bases at V and 1 base at J, with 8 bases between the two ends. Germline loops: CDR1 SGHNT, CDR2 YYREEE (reference sequence). This CDR3 has 14 amino acids. CDR3 nucleotide sequence: TGTGCCAGCAGCTTGGTGGGGGCTTCCTACGAGCAGTACTTC. Translation gives CASSLVGASYEQYF.

Remarks on this clone: Other DNA sequences in the sample encode the same CDR3. The rearrangement links TRBV6-5 to TRBJ1-2; 7 nucleotides agree with TRBD1. Trimming at V came to 6 bases and at J to 6 bases, leaving 7 bases not matched to a gene. The germline gives CDR1 MNHEY, CDR2 SVGAGI. The CDR3 totals 13 residues. The CDR3, as DNA: TGTGCCAGCAGCCCGGGGCAGGGGGATGGCTACACCTTC. Translation: CASSPGQGDGYTF.

The chain's CDR3 is CASSLQGYNEQFF. Here the CDR3 DNA reads TGTGCCAGCAGCTTACAGGGATACAATGAGCAGTTCTTC. The V and J genes are TRBV13 and TRBJ2-1; TRBD1 is a possible D gene (5 bases). V was pared by 2 bases and J by 4 bases, with 6 bases between. The germline V gene encodes CDR1 PRHDT and CDR2 FYEKMQ (reference sequence). This CDR3 region has 13 residues.

The V call is TRBV5-1, the J call TRBJ2-1, with 7 bases aligning to TRBD2. Trimming took 2 bases from V and 0 from J; bases not matched to a gene: 5. Germline CDR1 and CDR2: SGHRS and YFSETQ. The CDR3 is 16 residues long. The CDR3, as DNA: TGCGCCAGCAGCTTAGGACTAGGTGGCTCCTACAATGAGCAGTTCTTC. Its protein product is CASSLGLGGSYNEQFF.

This clone was detected once. The rearrangement links TRBV25-1 to TRBJ2-7; 7 nucleotides match TRBD1. Trimming removed 10 bases from V and 1 base from J; junction bases left unmatched: 4. The CDR3 extends over 12 amino acids. Germline CDR1 MGHDK, CDR2 SYGVNS. The CDR3 DNA follows: TGTGCCACCGTACAGGGGTCCTACGAGCAGTACTTC. Its protein product is CATVQGSYEQYF.

With respect to this clone: This same CDR3 is encoded by further DNA sequences in the sample. V usage is TRBV7-9 and J usage is TRBJ1-1, with D possibly TRBD1 on 6 matching bases. Germline lookup yields CDR1 SEHNR and CDR2 FQNEAQ (reference sequence). Trimming took off 2 bases at V and 0 bases at J, with 10 bases between the two ends. The length of the CDR3 is 15 residues. Here the CDR3 DNA reads TGTGCCAGCAGCTTAAATACAGGGATGAACACTGAAGCTTTCTTT. This translates into CASSLNTGMNTEAFF. Looking up the rest from reference TRBV7-9 and TRBJ1-1 gives the full variable domain: DTGVSQNPRHKITKRGQNVTFRCDPISEHNRLYWYRQTLGQGPEFLTYFQNEAQLEKSRLLSDRFSAERPKGSFSTLEIQRTEQGDSAMYLCASSLNTGMNTEAFFGQGTRLTVV.

The sample holds one count of this clone. The chain couples TRBV7-9 to TRBJ1-2; D possibly corresponds to TRBD1 (5 bases). CDR1 and CDR2 from the germline V gene are SEHNR and FQNEAQ (reference sequence). CDR3 size: 15 residues. With 0 bases removed from V and 6 bases from J, the gap between germline ends came to 14 bases. The CDR3 region is CASSLALQGGNGYTF. The CDR3 DNA reads as TGTGCCAGCAGCTTAGCGCTCCAGGGAGGAAATGGCTACACCTTC.

The V gene is TRBV6-1, the J gene TRBJ1-1; TRBD1 matches at 8 bases. Germline V lookup: CDR1 MNHNS, CDR2 SASEGT. V was clipped by 7 bases and J by 4 bases; unmatched bases: 8. The CDR3 has 14 amino acids. DNA of the CDR3: TGTGCCAGCAAGTCACAGGGGGGGGCCACTGAAGCTTTCTTT. Its protein product is CASKSQGGATEAFF.